This T cell receptor beta chain originates from a study of lymphopenia after photon versus proton radiotherapy. Points from the study as a whole: Larger post-nadir TCR diversity loss correlated inversely with survival in deceased patients. Authors raise, but do not show, better survival with proton therapy. Relative stability marked proton patients; photon patients lost diversity and naive cells. After lymphocyte nadir, photon-treated repertoires showed oligoclonal expansion, especially CD8+ Temra.

Points on this clone: The antigen is not known.

TCRdb keeps only in-frame clones here, not all; method: immunoSEQ multiplex PCR. The sample records roughly 32,000 clones, 94% being singletons. This CDR3 has 14 amino acids. Trimming took 0 bases from V and 6 from J, leaving 10 bases between them. Germline-derived CDR1 and CDR2 are MNHEY and SVGAGI. The chain combines TRBV6-5 with TRBJ2-3; D is undetermined. This receptor was taken from a woman aged 50 to 60 with cholangiocarcinoma. This specimen was peripheral blood, taken from a patient treated with photon-based radiotherapy. CDR3 nucleotide sequence: TGTGCCAGCAGTTACTCGAAATCCTGGGATACGCAGTATTTT. Translating it yields CASSYSKSWDTQYF.